The next 30 T cell receptor beta chains were all read from a single sample in a study of blood T cells in healthy people across ages (dated by TCRdb to 2015 to 2017). Library preparation used 5' RACE. These reads were obtained on an Illumina HiSeq 2500. A second 7 to 11 cycle PCR used a sample-barcoded 5' primer and a J-beta primer mix. TCRdb reworked the public reads: Q25 trimming with fastp, MiXCR clone assembly, productive beta chains retained. Each entry merges the rows of one CDR3 protein and shows their most common DNA and genes. Present in this sample are more than 1.4 million distinct CDR3 sequences, around 39% of which were seen just once. Jointly, the top ten make up 7.9% of the sample. The sequenced sample was blood. The receptors were sampled from a woman under 30 in good health.

In its sample, this clonotype was seen a few times. CDR3 nucleotide sequence: TGCAGTATGATAAGGGGACGAGAGCAGTACTTC. As protein: CSMIRGREQYF. The V gene is TRBV20-1, the J gene TRBJ2-7; D could derive from TRBD1 or TRBD2 (5 bases each). CDR3 size: 11 residues. Per germline, CDR1 DFQATT and CDR2 SNEGSKA (reference sequence). Trimming cost V 8 bases and J 7 bases, with 15 bases left between them.

This rearrangement joins TRBV19 to TRBJ2-1; D unresolved. Trimming removed 3 bases at V and 9 bases at J, with 9 bases between. Germline CDR1 reads LNHDA; CDR2 reads SQIVND (reference sequence). The CDR3 loop spans 12 amino acids. The CDR3 DNA sequence: TGTGCCAGTAGTATCTTAGTGGGTGAGCAGTTCTTC. Translating gives CASSILVGEQFF.

The rearrangement links TRBV7-2 to TRBJ2-7, with TRBD2 matching over 9 bases. Germline V gives CDR1 SGHTA, CDR2 FQGNSA. This CDR3 spans 15 amino acids. V lost 1 base, J lost 6 bases, and 7 bases stayed unmatched. The CDR3 sequence is CASSLEAGGPSEQYF. The CDR3 DNA reads as TGTGCCAGCAGCTTAGAGGCGGGAGGGCCCTCCGAGCAGTACTTC.

V is TRBV3-1 and J is TRBJ2-2; the D gene could be TRBD1 or TRBD2 (5 bases each). V was shortened by 2 bases and J by 6 bases, with 16 bases between the two germline ends. The CDR3 is made up of 16 amino acids. Germline loops: CDR1 LGHDT, CDR2 YNNKEL (reference sequence). The CDR3 DNA reads TGTGCCAGCAGCCAATTCCCGGGGCAAGGATCCGGGGAGCTGTTTTTT. It codes for CASSQFPGQGSGELFF.

The J gene is TRBJ2-7, the V gene TRBV10-3; D is possibly TRBD1 (7 bases). The germline gives CDR1 ENHRY, CDR2 SYGVKD. The CDR3 runs 15 residues. Trimming took 10 bases from V and 0 from J, leaving 19 bases between them. The CDR3 sequence: CATLMSGGTSYEQYF. DNA for the CDR3: TGTGCCACGCTAATGTCAGGGGGGACCTCCTACGAGCAGTACTTC.

This clonotype was counted between two and nine times. The chain links TRBV6-2 or TRBV6-3 to TRBJ2-1; 10 bases map to TRBD2. Per the germline V gene, CDR1 is MNHEY and CDR2 is SVGEGT. This CDR3 comprises 15 residues. Trimming cost V 2 bases and J 7 bases; bases outside gene matches: 5. This chain's CDR3 is CASSYRVAGGNEQFF. In nucleotides, the CDR3 is TGTGCCAGCAGTTACAGGGTAGCGGGAGGTAATGAGCAGTTCTTC.

This chain uses TRBV4-2 with TRBJ2-4, with 11 bases that match TRBD2. The ends lost 4 bases at V and 13 bases at J; junction bases unmatched: 24. The CDR3 spans 19 residues. In germline, CDR1 is LGHNA, CDR2 YNFKEQ. CDR3 DNA sequence: TGTGCCAGCAGCCCCGGGACTAGCGGCACCCTATGGAGCGTGAAAATCCAGTACTTC. Its translation: CASSPGTSGTLWSVKIQYF.

A note on this clonotype: One end of the junction is discordant with germline, which a read error may explain. The chain couples TRBV20-1 to TRBJ1-1, with no clear D. This CDR3 spans 14 amino acids. Germline V CDR1 and CDR2: DFQATT, SNEGSKA (reference sequence). CDR3 protein: CSGRDLTVNTEAFF. For the CDR3, the DNA is TGCAGTGGTAGAGACCTCACAGTGAACACTGAAGCTTTCTTT.

The V gene is TRBV6-5, the J gene TRBJ2-5; D may be TRBD2 (6 bases). V lost 5 bases and J 4 bases, leaving 11 bases between the germline ends. Germline values: CDR1 MNHEY, CDR2 SVGAGI. The CDR3 spans 13 residues. The CDR3 DNA is TGTGCCAGCAGTGTTGTGGGAGGAGAGACCCAGTACTTC. Translation gives CASSVVGGETQYF.

The chain joins TRBV11-2 to TRBJ2-3; D is unclear. The CDR3 has 14 residues. Trimming took off 3 bases at V and 2 bases at J, with 9 bases between the two ends. From germline, CDR1 is SGHAT and CDR2 FQNNGV. The DNA for the CDR3 is TGTGCCAGCAGCTTCTGGCGGACCACAGATACGCAGTATTTT. Protein: CASSFWRTTDTQYF.

The V gene is TRBV12-3 or TRBV12-4, the J gene TRBJ2-1; TRBD1 matches 7 bases. This CDR3 comprises 14 residues. V was clipped by 4 bases and J by 13 bases; unmatched bases: 13. The CDR3 here is CASSSSQGWETQFF. The CDR3 nucleotides are TGTGCCAGCAGTTCCTCACAGGGGTGGGAGACCCAGTTCTTC.

For this clonotype: A much larger clone differs by one base, so this may be a read error. The CDR3 here is CASSLMGLVEYEQYF. The DNA of the CDR3 is TGTGCCAGCAGTTTAATGGGACTAGTGGAATACGAGCAGTACTTC. The genes are TRBV12-3 or TRBV12-4 and TRBJ2-5, with 8 positions matching TRBD2. The assigned J gene may be wrong: the sequence end matches TRBJ2-7 better. The CDR3 loop spans 15 amino acids.

This chain links TRBV6-5 with TRBJ2-1; 7 nucleotides match TRBD2. The CDR3 totals 14 residues. V shed 6 bases, J shed 9 bases, and the junction held 11 bases outside the gene matches. The germline gives CDR1 MNHEY, CDR2 SVGAGI. The CDR3 DNA reads TGTGCCAGCAGGGGCGCCGGCGGGAGAACTGAGCAGTTCTTC. This codes for CASRGAGGRTEQFF.

This chain uses TRBV27 with TRBJ2-1; perhaps TRBD2 as D (6 bases). Germline V gene sequence: CDR1 MNHEY, CDR2 SMNVEV (reference sequence). This CDR3 has 13 amino acids. Trimming took 1 base from V and 9 from J, leaving 10 bases between them. Written as DNA, the CDR3 is TGTGCCAGCAGTTTATGGGGGGACGTTGAGCAGTTCTTC. This translates into CASSLWGDVEQFF.

The chain couples TRBV5-1 to TRBJ2-4; 7 nucleotides agree with TRBD2. The DNA end is a closer match to TRBJ2-7, so the J assignment may be wrong. CDR1 SGHRS and CDR2 YFSETQ come from the germline V gene. The CDR3 has 14 amino acids. The CDR3 sequence: CASSLGLVRGEQYF. The CDR3 DNA reads as TGCGCCAGCAGCCTCGGACTAGTAAGAGGCGAGCAGTACTTC.

CDR3 protein: CASRTGTADLGELFF. The DNA of the CDR3 is TGTGCCAGCAGGACCGGGACGGCGGATCTCGGGGAGCTGTTTTTT. This chain links TRBV2 with TRBJ2-2, with D possibly called TRBD1 or TRBD2 (5 bases each). The CDR3 has 15 residues. CDR1 is SNHLY and CDR2 is FYNNEI in the germline V gene. The ends were cut back, 6 bases at V and 7 bases at J, with 18 bases in the middle.

This clonotype was counted between two and nine times. The chain uses TRBV4-1 and TRBJ2-3; TRBD2 matches at 12 bases. The CDR3 runs 17 residues. CDR1 is MGHRA, CDR2 YSYEKL, per germline. V was pared by 1 base and J by 6 bases, with 8 bases of the junction left unmatched. The DNA for the CDR3 is TGCGCCAGCAGCCAAGGGGCTAGCGGGGGGGCCAGCGATACGCAGTATTTT. This sequence encodes CASSQGASGGASDTQYF.

This clonotype has ten or more counts. CDR3 bases: TGTGCCAGCAGCCAACAACAGGGCGTGGGGGCAGATACGCAGTATTTT. Encoded protein: CASSQQQGVGADTQYF. The chain has TRBV4-2 and TRBJ2-3; weak D call: TRBD1 (6 bases). V lost 2 bases, J lost 4 bases, and 16 bases lay in between. CDR3 size: 16 residues. CDR1 and CDR2 from the germline V gene are LGHNA and YNFKEQ.

The sample holds many counts of this clonotype. The CDR3 bases are TGCAGCGTTGAAAGAGGTAGCACAGATACGCAGTATTTT. Encoded protein: CSVERGSTDTQYF. The chain couples TRBV29-1 to TRBJ2-3; no definite D call. The germline V gene has CDR1 SQVTM and CDR2 ANQGSEA. Trimming shortened V by 2 bases and J by 0 bases, and 6 bases separated the two germline ends. CDR3 length: 13 amino acids.

The rearrangement joins TRBV2 to TRBJ2-4; D is uncertain. The closer fit of TRBJ2-7 to the DNA end suggests the J call may be wrong. The length of the CDR3 is 18 residues. The germline V gene encodes CDR1 SNHLY and CDR2 FYNNEI. CDR3 DNA: TGTGCCAGCAGGATAGGGTCCCGGTTTGTTTTGCCCACCTACGAGCAGTACTTC. Translating gives CASRIGSRFVLPTYEQYF.

The chain employs TRBV20-1 and TRBJ2-1, with 8 bases matching TRBD2. Germline trimming cut 6 bases from V and 7 bases from J; bases unmatched to any gene: 11. Germline V gives CDR1 DFQATT, CDR2 SNEGSKA (reference sequence). The length of the CDR3 is 14 residues. DNA of the CDR3: TGCAGTGCGTCTTGGGGGGTAGCGGGGAATGAGCAGTTCTTC. Protein sequence: CSASWGVAGNEQFF.

This clonotype has a count of ten or more. The chain combines TRBV29-1 with TRBJ2-3, with TRBD2 matching 10 bases. J gave up 4 bases and V 4 bases, and 8 bases lay outside the gene matches. This CDR3 contains 15 residues. CDR1 is SQVTM and CDR2 is ANQGSEA in the germline V gene. The CDR3 nucleotides read TGCAGCGTTGGGACCGGACTAGCGGTATCAGATACGCAGTATTTT. Amino acid sequence: CSVGTGLAVSDTQYF.

The count of this clonotype is one. The V and J genes are TRBV20-1 and TRBJ2-4, with 8 bases that match TRBD2. CDR1 is DFQATT, CDR2 SNEGSKA, per germline (reference sequence). The V and J ends lost 3 bases and 13 bases, in that order; junction bases with no gene match: 17. This CDR3 has 15 residues. CDR3 residues: CSASSSGLAGLWQYF. CDR3 sequence (DNA): TGCAGTGCTAGTTCTTCCGGACTAGCAGGGTTGTGGCAGTACTTC.

The chain joins TRBV20-1 to TRBJ2-4; D remains unclear. The J call is uncertain, as TRBJ2-7 better fits the DNA end. This CDR3 is built from 13 residues. The V gene's germline CDR1 is DFQATT and CDR2 SNEGSKA (reference sequence). The CDR3 coding sequence is TGCAGTGCTGACGGTAGGACGACCTACGAGCAGTACTTC. It yields the protein CSADGRTTYEQYF.

The rearrangement joins TRBV20-1 to TRBJ2-1, with D unresolved. The J call may be faulty, since TRBJ2-7 better matches the DNA end. CDR3 size: 18 residues. Germline lookup yields CDR1 DFQATT and CDR2 SNEGSKA (reference sequence). For the CDR3, the DNA is TGCAGTGCGGTCTGGAATGCATTAGCCCAAGGCAACTACAATGAGCAGTACTTC. This gives the protein CSAVWNALAQGNYNEQYF.

The chain carries TRBV20-1 and TRBJ2-1; 10 bases align to TRBD1. The CDR3 totals 14 residues. In germline, CDR1 is DFQATT, CDR2 SNEGSKA (reference sequence). After removal of 6 bases from V and 6 bases from J, the junction contained 8 bases not matched to a gene. The CDR3 spells CSANRDRGGNEQFF. The CDR3 region has the DNA TGCAGTGCAAACCGGGACAGGGGTGGCAATGAGCAGTTCTTC.

V usage is TRBV18 and J usage is TRBJ2-1; 7 bases map to TRBD2. The end of the DNA aligns better with TRBJ2-7, so the J call may be wrong. The CDR3 length is 15 residues. The germline CDR1 and CDR2 sequences are KGHSH and LQKENI. CDR3 protein: CASSPGLSGIGEQYF. CDR3 sequence (DNA): TGTGCCAGCTCACCCGGACTAAGCGGGATCGGCGAGCAGTACTTC.

This clonotype is a singleton in its sample. The chain combines TRBV20-1 with TRBJ2-1; TRBD2 matches at 7 bases. Trimming removed 2 bases from V and 0 bases from J; junction bases left unmatched: 7. CDR3 length: 16 amino acids. Germline loops: CDR1 DFQATT, CDR2 SNEGSKA (reference sequence). CDR3 sequence (DNA): TGCAGTGCTAGAAGGGGCGGGAGTAGCTCCTACAATGAGCAGTTCTTC. This sequence encodes CSARRGGSSSYNEQFF.

The V and J genes are TRBV20-1 and TRBJ1-2; D not resolved. Germline V lookup: CDR1 DFQATT, CDR2 SNEGSKA (reference sequence). The CDR3 contains 13 residues. The V and J ends lost 0 bases and 5 bases respectively, with 10 bases between them. CDR3 sequence reads: CSARDPGWYGYTF. The CDR3 bases are TGCAGTGCTAGAGATCCGGGATGGTATGGCTACACCTTC.

The CDR3 sequence: CSARAPGEIYGYTF. The DNA of the CDR3 is TGCAGTGCTAGAGCCCCCGGGGAAATCTATGGCTACACCTTC. The chain joins TRBV20-1 to TRBJ1-2; D not resolved. CDR1 is DFQATT and CDR2 is SNEGSKA in the germline V gene (reference sequence). V gave up 1 base and J gave up 4 bases, with 13 bases separating them. CDR3 size: 14 residues.